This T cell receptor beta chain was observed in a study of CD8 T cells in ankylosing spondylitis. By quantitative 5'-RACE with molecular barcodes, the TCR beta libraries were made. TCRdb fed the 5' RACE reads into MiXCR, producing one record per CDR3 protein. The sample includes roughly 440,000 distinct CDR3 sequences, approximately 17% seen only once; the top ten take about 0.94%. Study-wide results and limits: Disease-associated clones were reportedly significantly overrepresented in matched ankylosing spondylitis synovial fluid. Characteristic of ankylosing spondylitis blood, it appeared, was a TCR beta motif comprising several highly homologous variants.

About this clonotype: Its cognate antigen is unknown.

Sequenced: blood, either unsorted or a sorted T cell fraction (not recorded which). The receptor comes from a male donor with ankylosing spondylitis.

In DNA, the CDR3 is TGTGCCAGCAGTACCCCCGGGACAGAGAACACTGAAGCTTTCTTT. Its translation is CASSTPGTENTEAFF. J is TRBJ1-1 and V is TRBV6-1; 7 bases fit TRBD1. The CDR3 totals 15 residues. Per the germline V gene, CDR1 is MNHNS and CDR2 is SASEGT. J gave up 1 base and V 5 bases, and 7 bases lay outside the gene matches.